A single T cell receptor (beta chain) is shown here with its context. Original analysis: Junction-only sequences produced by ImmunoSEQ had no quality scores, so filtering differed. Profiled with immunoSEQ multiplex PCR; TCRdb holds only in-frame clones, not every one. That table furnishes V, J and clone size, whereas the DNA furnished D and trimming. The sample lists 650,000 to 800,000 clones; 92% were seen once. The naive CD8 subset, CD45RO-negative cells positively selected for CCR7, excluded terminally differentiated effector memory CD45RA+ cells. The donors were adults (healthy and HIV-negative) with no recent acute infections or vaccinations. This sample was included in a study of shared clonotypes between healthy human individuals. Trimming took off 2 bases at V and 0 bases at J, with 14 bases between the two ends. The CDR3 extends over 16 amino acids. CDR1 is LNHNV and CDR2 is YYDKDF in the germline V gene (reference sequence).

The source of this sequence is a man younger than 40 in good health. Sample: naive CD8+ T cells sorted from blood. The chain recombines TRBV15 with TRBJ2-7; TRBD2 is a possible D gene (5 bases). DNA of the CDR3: TGTGCCACCAGCAGACCCGGGGAGACACCCTCCTACGAGCAGTACTTC. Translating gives CATSRPGETPSYEQYF.